Below are 32 T cell receptor beta chains sequenced from a single sample in a study. TCRdb recomputed calls from the RT-PCR reads with MiXCR, one row per CDR3 protein. This table has about 680,000 distinct CDR3 sequences, over 12% appearing once. Sequencing was carried out using memory CD4+ T cells from blood. The receptors were sampled from a female donor in good health, serving as a healthy control.

The chain joins TRBV29-1 to TRBJ1-1; a weak D match, TRBD1 (5 bases). The CDR3 totals 13 residues. CDR1 is SQVTM, CDR2 ANQGSEA, per germline. Trimming cost V 6 bases and J 1 base, with 12 bases left between them. The CDR3 is CSVGGVGNTEAFF. The CDR3 coding sequence is TGCAGCGTGGGGGGGGTAGGGAACACTGAAGCTTTCTTT.

The chain carries TRBV6-1 and TRBJ1-5; D is possibly TRBD1 (5 bases). CDR3 size: 15 residues. Trimming removed 4 bases at V and 2 bases at J, with 12 bases between. Germline lookup yields CDR1 MNHNS and CDR2 SASEGT. The CDR3 spells CASSGGVWRNQPQHF. The CDR3 DNA reads as TGTGCCAGCAGTGGAGGGGTTTGGCGCAATCAGCCCCAGCATTTT.

Only a few counts were recorded for this clonotype. This sequence joins TRBV14 and TRBJ2-3; the D is unclear. V gave up 0 bases and J gave up 2 bases, with 9 bases separating them. Germline V CDR1 and CDR2: SGHDN, FVKESK. The CDR3 is made up of 15 amino acids. CDR3 sequence reads: CASSQDETSTDTQYF. DNA for the CDR3: TGTGCCAGCAGCCAAGATGAGACCTCCACAGATACGCAGTATTTT.

This clonotype was recorded a few times. The chain uses TRBV7-9 and TRBJ2-5, with D unclear. The germline CDR1 and CDR2 sequences are SEHNR and FQNEAQ (reference sequence). Trimming pared 3 bases from V and 0 bases from J, leaving 11 bases between. This CDR3 comprises 15 residues. Written as DNA, the CDR3 is TGTGCCAGCAGCTTGTGGCCGGAGTACCAAGAGACCCAGTACTTC. Amino acid sequence: CASSLWPEYQETQYF.

The chain joins TRBV12-3 or TRBV12-4 to TRBJ2-1; 7 nucleotides line up with TRBD2. This CDR3 spans 15 amino acids. V lost 3 bases, J lost 3 bases, and 5 bases stayed unmatched. The chain's CDR3 is CASSFRGSDYNEQFF. CDR3 sequence (DNA): TGTGCCAGCAGTTTCCGCGGGAGCGACTACAATGAGCAGTTCTTC.

V usage is TRBV12-3 or TRBV12-4 and J usage is TRBJ1-1; the D gene is possibly TRBD1 (6 bases). Trimming cost V 6 bases and J 8 bases, with 16 bases left between them. CDR3 length: 13 amino acids. The CDR3 reads CASRKGQYEEAFF. The CDR3 region has the DNA TGTGCCAGCAGGAAGGGACAATACGAGGAAGCTTTCTTT.

The sample holds a few counts of this clonotype. This chain connects TRBV3-1 to TRBJ2-5; 7 positions agree with TRBD1. The CDR3 is 13 amino acids. Germline CDR1 and CDR2: LGHDT and YNNKEL (reference sequence). Trimming at V came to 4 bases and at J to 7 bases, leaving 6 bases not matched to a gene. CDR3 amino acids: CASSPDRTWTQYF. Here the CDR3 DNA reads TGTGCCAGCAGCCCGGACAGGACGTGGACCCAGTACTTC.

This rearrangement joins TRBV6-1 to TRBJ2-7; 16 bases map to TRBD2. The V gene end was trimmed by 6 bases and the J gene end by 5 bases; junction bases not matched to a gene: 4. CDR1 is MNHNS and CDR2 is SASEGT in the germline V gene. The CDR3 length is 15 residues. The chain's CDR3 is CASRGLAGGTDEQYF. For the CDR3, the DNA is TGTGCCAGCAGGGGACTAGCGGGAGGGACGGACGAGCAGTACTTC.

V and J are TRBV3-1 and TRBJ2-7; 13 nucleotides match TRBD2. Germline values: CDR1 LGHDT, CDR2 YNNKEL (reference sequence). Trimming cost V 3 bases and J 0 bases; bases outside gene matches: 2. The CDR3 extends over 16 amino acids. The CDR3 DNA sequence: TGTGCCAGCAGCCAGGGACTAGCGGGGTTCTCCTACGAGCAGTACTTC. Translation gives CASSQGLAGFSYEQYF.

V is TRBV29-1 and J is TRBJ2-1; D remains unclear. CDR1 is SQVTM and CDR2 is ANQGSEA in the germline V gene. Trimming shortened V by 4 bases and J by 8 bases, and 6 bases separated the two germline ends. The CDR3 contains 10 residues. The CDR3 region is CSVGLYEQFF. CDR3 nucleotides: TGCAGCGTTGGCCTTTATGAGCAGTTCTTC.

The V gene is TRBV20-1, the J gene TRBJ1-5; tentatively, D is TRBD1 (5 bases). V was cut by 5 bases and J by 5 bases, with 13 bases left in between. CDR3 size: 13 residues. The V gene's germline CDR1 is DFQATT and CDR2 SNEGSKA (reference sequence). CDR3 region: CSAQRDADQPQHF. CDR3 DNA sequence: TGCAGTGCTCAGAGGGACGCCGATCAGCCCCAGCATTTT.

This clonotype has ten or more counts. The chain joins TRBV4-3 to TRBJ2-7; a possible D gene is TRBD2 (5 bases). Germline V lookup: CDR1 LGHNA, CDR2 YSLEER. V was clipped by 1 base and J by 3 bases, with 19 bases between them. The CDR3 length is 17 residues. The CDR3 DNA follows: TGCGCCAGCAGCCAAGGAGTGTTCGGCGCCCGGGGCTACGAGCAGTACTTC. Translated: CASSQGVFGARGYEQYF.

In this sample, this clonotype turned up a few times. This chain joins TRBV6-6 and TRBJ2-7; a weak D match, TRBD1 (6 bases). Trimming removed 0 bases from V and 11 bases from J, with 17 bases in between. The V gene's germline CDR1 is MNHNY and CDR2 SVGAGI (reference sequence). The CDR3 runs 14 residues. CDR3 sequence (DNA): TGTGCCAGCAGTTACTCGGGCAGACAGGTTAAGGAGTACTTC. Translation gives CASSYSGRQVKEYF.

The chain combines TRBV7-2 with TRBJ2-4; no firm D call. V was shortened by 1 base and J by 9 bases, with 16 bases between the two germline ends. The CDR3 covers 15 residues. Germline lookup yields CDR1 SGHTA and CDR2 FQGNSA. DNA for the CDR3: TGTGCCAGCAGCTTAGTGGGTCAGGAAGGTGGCATTCAGTACTTC. This gives the protein CASSLVGQEGGIQYF.

The chain carries TRBV11-3 and TRBJ2-3, with TRBD2 matching 10 bases. Germline values: CDR1 SGHNT, CDR2 YENEEA. CDR3 length: 16 residues. J was trimmed by 4 bases and V by 3 bases; bases with no gene match: 7. CDR3 residues: CASSLVAGGAADTQYF. The CDR3 DNA is TGTGCCAGCAGCTTGGTAGCGGGAGGCGCGGCAGATACGCAGTATTTT.

In its sample, this clonotype was seen a few times. J is TRBJ2-3 and V is TRBV15; the match to TRBD2 covers 7 bases. The V segment lost 1 base and the J segment 2 bases; nucleotides outside the gene matches: 3. CDR3 length: 15 residues. The germline V gene encodes CDR1 LNHNV and CDR2 YYDKDF (reference sequence). The CDR3 here is CATSRGAGYTDTQYF. The CDR3 DNA reads as TGTGCCACCAGCAGAGGAGCGGGGTACACAGATACGCAGTATTTT.

Only a few counts were recorded for this clonotype. This rearrangement joins TRBV12-3 or TRBV12-4 to TRBJ2-7, with D possibly TRBD1 on 5 matching bases. The CDR3 extends over 13 amino acids. The V and J ends lost 6 bases and 5 bases respectively, with 14 bases between them. The CDR3 sequence is CASRPDSLDEQYF. The DNA of the CDR3 is TGTGCCAGCAGGCCCGACAGCCTCGACGAGCAGTACTTC.

In this sample, this clonotype turned up many times. The V and J genes are TRBV11-2 and TRBJ2-1; TRBD1 or TRBD2 may be the D gene (5 bases each). Germline-derived CDR1 and CDR2 are SGHAT and FQNNGV. Trimming removed 1 base at V and 6 bases at J, with 10 bases between. The CDR3 runs to 14 residues. DNA of the CDR3: TGTGCCAGCAGCTTAGGCCCTGGGGGCAATGAGCAGTTCTTC. It translates to CASSLGPGGNEQFF.

The gene calls are TRBV28 and TRBJ2-7; TRBD2 is a possible D gene (6 bases). The CDR3 contains 14 residues. Between the trimmed V and J ends, which lost 5 bases and 3 bases, there was a span of 14 bases. Germline V gene sequence: CDR1 MDHEN, CDR2 SYDVKM. The CDR3 sequence: CASSGDFLFYEQYF. In DNA, the CDR3 is TGTGCCAGCAGTGGGGACTTTCTTTTCTACGAGCAGTACTTC.

This clonotype was seen more than once but under ten times. The chain combines TRBV20-1 with TRBJ2-5; D gene unclear. The CDR3 is 13 amino acids. Trimming removed 5 bases at V and 0 bases at J, with 10 bases between. Germline lookup yields CDR1 DFQATT and CDR2 SNEGSKA (reference sequence). For the CDR3, the DNA is TGCAGTGCTCACCTAGGGTACCAAGAGACCCAGTACTTC. As protein: CSAHLGYQETQYF.

J is TRBJ2-2 and V is TRBV27; D possibly corresponds to TRBD1 (5 bases). The CDR3 is 15 amino acids. Between the trimmed V and J ends, which lost 5 bases and 3 bases, there was a span of 13 bases. Looked up from germline, CDR1 is MNHEY and CDR2 is SMNVEV (reference sequence). The CDR3 protein is CASSRSDTHTGELFF. The CDR3 bases are TGTGCCAGCAGTCGGTCGGACACACACACCGGGGAGCTGTTTTTT.

This clonotype has more than one count but fewer than ten. The chain combines TRBV3-1 with TRBJ2-7; D perhaps matches TRBD2 (6 bases). CDR1 is LGHDT, CDR2 YNNKEL, per germline (reference sequence). The length of the CDR3 is 16 residues. Trimming shortened V by 4 bases and J by 3 bases, and 19 bases separated the two germline ends. The CDR3 coding sequence is TGTGCCAGCAGCCCGCAACCGGGAGAAGTGGTCTACGAGCAGTACTTC. Protein sequence: CASSPQPGEVVYEQYF.

This clonotype has a handful of counts. The V and J genes are TRBV20-1 and TRBJ1-5; D possibly corresponds to TRBD1 (5 bases). V gave up 6 bases and J gave up 4 bases, with 10 bases separating them. CDR1 is DFQATT and CDR2 is SNEGSKA in the germline V gene (reference sequence). This CDR3 contains 12 residues. The CDR3 region is CSATQGNQPQHF. CDR3 DNA sequence: TGCAGTGCCACGCAGGGTAATCAGCCCCAGCATTTT.

This clonotype was seen more than once but under ten times. V gene TRBV20-1 combines with J gene TRBJ2-7; TRBD2 might be the D (5 bases). The CDR3 runs to 15 residues. The V and J ends lost 3 bases and 1 base respectively, with 16 bases between them. Germline CDR1 reads DFQATT; CDR2 reads SNEGSKA (reference sequence). The CDR3 is CSARHGSGASYEQYF. The CDR3 DNA follows: TGCAGTGCTAGGCATGGGAGTGGAGCTTCCTACGAGCAGTACTTC.

The chain has TRBV21-1 and TRBJ1-1. TRBV21-1 is listed as a pseudogene. The CDR3 covers 12 residues. DNA for the CDR3: TGTGCCAGCCACCTTAGTATCACTGAAGCTTTCTTT. It codes for CASHLSITEAFF.

V is TRBV27 and J is TRBJ2-3, with 7 bases aligning to TRBD2. J lost 8 bases, V lost 5 bases, and 13 bases had no gene match. The germline CDR1 and CDR2 sequences are MNHEY and SMNVEV (reference sequence). The CDR3 has 15 residues. CDR3 loop: CASSRYLPGGGTQYF. The CDR3 DNA sequence: TGTGCCAGCAGTCGATACCTCCCAGGCGGGGGTACGCAGTATTTT.

This clonotype was seen a few times. The chain couples TRBV20-1 to TRBJ1-1, with 8 positions matching TRBD1. With V trimmed by 3 bases and J by 4 bases, 10 bases remained unmatched. Germline values: CDR1 DFQATT, CDR2 SNEGSKA (reference sequence). CDR3 length: 15 amino acids. The CDR3: CSARADRARGTEAFF. The CDR3 DNA is TGCAGTGCTAGGGCGGACAGGGCCCGGGGCACTGAAGCTTTCTTT.

The V gene is TRBV20-1, the J gene TRBJ1-1; D is possibly TRBD1 (5 bases). Per the germline V gene, CDR1 is DFQATT and CDR2 is SNEGSKA (reference sequence). This CDR3 contains 13 residues. The V gene lost 3 bases and the J gene lost 6 bases, with 14 bases spanning the gap. CDR3 in amino acids: CSASLGAAPEAFF. The CDR3, as DNA: TGCAGTGCTAGCCTTGGGGCTGCCCCTGAAGCTTTCTTT.

V is TRBV10-3 and J is TRBJ2-1, with 10 bases fitting TRBD2. The ends lost 2 bases at V and 4 bases at J; junction bases unmatched: 20. Per germline, CDR1 ENHRY and CDR2 SYGVKD. The CDR3 contains 21 residues. Here the CDR3 DNA reads TGTGCCATCAGTGAGCCCAGCGGGAGGGCGGACGGGTTCGGAATGTACAATGAGCAGTTCTTC. It codes for CAISEPSGRADGFGMYNEQFF.

This clonotype has a count of ten or more. This rearrangement joins TRBV5-5 to TRBJ2-3; D unresolved. There are 14 residues in the CDR3. The germline V gene encodes CDR1 SGHKS and CDR2 YYEKEE (reference sequence). Trimming left V 0 bases short and J 7 bases short, with 12 bases between. The CDR3 protein is CASSLAWSVNTQYF. The DNA of the CDR3 is TGTGCCAGCAGCTTGGCGTGGTCTGTTAATACGCAGTATTTT.

Many counts were recorded for this clonotype. The genes are TRBV5-1 and TRBJ2-1; D not certain. Germline V CDR1 and CDR2: SGHRS, YFSETQ. V was clipped by 0 bases and J by 3 bases, with 4 bases between them. The CDR3 is made up of 13 amino acids. CDR3 protein: CASSLDHYNEQFF. CDR3 nucleotides: TGCGCCAGCAGCTTGGATCACTACAATGAGCAGTTCTTC.

This clonotype showed up many times. This chain joins TRBV5-1 and TRBJ2-3; D gene unclear. V dropped 3 bases and J dropped 3 bases, with 11 bases sitting between them. CDR3 size: 14 residues. CDR1 and CDR2 (germline): SGHRS, YFSETQ. CDR3 in amino acids: CASSYTDATDTQYF. CDR3 bases: TGCGCCAGCAGCTACACGGACGCGACAGATACGCAGTATTTT.